Listed below are T cell receptor beta chains from one sample, sequenced in a study of read filtering for tumor transcriptome and immune sequencing. Each CDR3 protein is one row after TCRdb ran MiXCR on the reads. The sample records some 62,000 distinct CDR3 sequences, more than 11% being singletons. The sample comprised a population of CD138-negative cells sorted from bone marrow. These receptors were taken from a donor at least 40 years old with multiple myeloma. The CDR3 runs from the conserved cysteine through the conserved F or W. Each record gives: J gene, D gene, clone size, V gene, CDR3 protein, CDR3 DNA. The D gene is left open where the match is weak. Size is stated for part of the rows, as once, few or many counts, or as a class when the clone is expanded.

TRBJ2-2	.	many	TRBV27	CASRLDGELFF	TGTGCCAGTAGGTTGGACGGGGAGCTGTTTTTT
TRBJ2-2	.	.	TRBV20-1	CSARGPANTGEPFF	TGCAGTGCTAGAGGACCCGCGAACACCGGGGAGCCGTTTTTT
TRBJ1-2	.	few	TRBV28	CASSFPEANYGYTF	TGTGCCAGCAGTTTCCCAGAGGCTAACTATGGCTACACCTTC
TRBJ2-7	TRBD1	many	TRBV4-1	CASSNDRGSYEQYF	TGCGCCAGCAGCAATGACAGGGGTTCGTACGAGCAGTACTTC
TRBJ2-1	TRBD2	.	TRBV20-1	CSAAPSGSKHNEQFF	TGCAGTGCTGCGCCTAGCGGGAGCAAACACAATGAGCAGTTCTTC
TRBJ1-6	.	many	TRBV20-1	CSARDSTYNSPLHF	TGCAGTGCTAGAGACAGCACTTATAATTCACCCCTCCACTTT
TRBJ1-5	.	.	TRBV20-1	CSARGVLSNQPQHF	TGCAGTGCTAGAGGGGTATTGAGCAATCAGCCCCAGCATTTT
TRBJ2-7	.	.	TRBV4-3	CASSQERSETYEQYF	TGCGCCAGCAGCCAAGAAAGGAGCGAAACTTACGAGCAGTACTTC
TRBJ2-5	TRBD1	many	TRBV7-3	CASRQTGGETQYF	TGTGCCAGCAGACAGACAGGGGGAGAGACCCAGTACTTC
TRBJ2-3	TRBD2	few	TRBV10-1	CASSESSGRADTQYF	TGCGCCAGCAGTGAGTCTAGCGGGAGGGCCGATACGCAGTATTTT
TRBJ2-3	TRBD2	many	TRBV20-1	CSALAGSTDTQYF	TGCAGTGCCTTAGCGGGGAGCACAGATACGCAGTATTTT
TRBJ1-4	.	many	TRBV30	CAWKIEPNEKLFF	TGTGCCTGGAAGATAGAACCAAATGAAAAACTGTTTTTT
TRBJ2-1	.	.	TRBV5-1	CASKEVTSSSSEQFF	TGCGCCAGCAAAGAAGTTACTTCCTCAAGTTCTGAGCAGTTCTTC
TRBJ2-1	.	many	TRBV11-2	CASSLVGAYNEQFF	TGTGCCAGCAGCTTAGTAGGGGCGTACAATGAGCAGTTCTTC
TRBJ2-1	.	many	TRBV6-2/TRBV6-3	CASSYSIGRETSYNEQFF	TGTGCCAGCAGTTACTCGATAGGGCGGGAAACCTCCTACAATGAGCAGTTCTTC
TRBJ1-4	.	many	TRBV2	CASTGVNVGEKLFF	TGTGCCAGCACGGGGGTAAATGTTGGTGAAAAACTGTTTTTT
TRBJ2-1	TRBD2	many	TRBV28	CASSSLADNNEQFF	TGTGCCAGCAGTTCCCTAGCGGATAACAATGAGCAGTTCTTC
TRBJ1-2	TRBD1	many	TRBV5-1	CASSRGQEAPDYGYTF	TGCGCCAGCAGCCGGGGACAGGAGGCCCCGGACTATGGCTACACCTTC
TRBJ2-5	.	few	TRBV7-9	CASSRDYQETQYF	TGTGCCAGCAGTCGGGACTACCAAGAGACCCAGTACTTC
TRBJ2-7	.	many	TRBV5-1	CASSLAPTVDYEQYF	TGCGCCAGCAGCTTGGCCCCGACAGTGGACTACGAGCAGTACTTC
TRBJ2-6	.	few	TRBV7-8	CASSLKPPSGANVLTF	TGTGCCAGCAGCTTGAAGCCCCCCTCTGGGGCCAACGTCCTGACTTTC
TRBJ1-1	TRBD1	many	TRBV6-1	CASSEGQGGLLDITEAFF	TGTGCCAGCAGTGAAGGACAGGGAGGGTTATTGGACATCACTGAAGCTTTCTTT
TRBJ2-1	.	many	TRBV11-2	CASSFLALYYNEQFF	TGTGCCAGCAGCTTTCTAGCATTATATTACAATGAGCAGTTCTTC
TRBJ1-2	.	many	TRBV11-2	CASSSGQNKLYGYTF	TGTGCCAGCAGCTCCGGACAGAACAAGCTCTATGGCTACACCTTC
TRBJ2-7	TRBD1	many	TRBV28	CASSLKGATRWEQYF	TGTGCCAGCAGTTTAAAGGGGGCAACTCGCTGGGAGCAGTACTTC
TRBJ2-2	TRBD2	many	TRBV25-1	CASSLLAGTGELFF	TGTGCCAGCAGTCTGCTAGCGGGCACCGGGGAGCTGTTTTTT
TRBJ1-1	TRBD1	many	TRBV11-3	CASRRDSNEAFF	TGTGCCAGCAGACGGGACAGCAATGAAGCTTTCTTT
TRBJ2-3	TRBD1	many	TRBV12-3/TRBV12-4	CASSLGFGTGADTQYF	TGTGCCAGCAGTTTAGGTTTCGGGACAGGAGCGGATACGCAGTATTTT
TRBJ2-4	TRBD2	many	TRBV3-1	CASSPIGTSGRAKNIQYF	TGTGCCAGCAGCCCGATAGGGACTAGCGGGAGAGCCAAAAACATTCAGTACTTC
TRBJ2-7	.	many	TRBV29-1	CSVASGVSEQYF	TGCAGCGTCGCCTCGGGAGTTTCCGAGCAGTACTTC
TRBJ1-3	TRBD1	many	TRBV20-1	CSARDSGQGVSGNTIYF	TGCAGTGCTAGAGATTCTGGACAGGGAGTATCTGGAAACACCATATATTTT
TRBJ2-1	.	many	TRBV7-2	CASRSGASYNEQFF	TGTGCTTCGAGGTCCGGGGCGTCCTACAATGAGCAGTTCTTC
TRBJ1-2	.	many	TRBV12-5	CASGLVARFHYGYTF	TGTGCTAGTGGTTTGGTAGCCAGGTTCCACTATGGCTACACCTTC
TRBJ1-4	TRBD1	many	TRBV2	CASRETGTTNEKLFF	TGTGCCAGCAGAGAGACAGGGACAACTAATGAAAAACTGTTTTTT
TRBJ2-2	.	many	TRBV20-1	CSASTGQDTGELFF	TGCAGTGCTAGCACAGGTCAGGACACCGGGGAGCTGTTTTTT
TRBJ2-2	TRBD2	many	TRBV6-2/TRBV6-3	CASTEPLWTSGRFTGELFF	TGTGCCAGCACCGAGCCTTTATGGACTAGCGGGAGGTTTACCGGGGAGCTGTTTTTT
TRBJ2-7	.	many	TRBV19	CASSYRDGYYEQYF	TGTGCCAGTAGTTACCGGGACGGGTACTACGAGCAGTACTTC
TRBJ1-3	.	many	TRBV14	CASSRRSSGNTIYF	TGTGCCAGCAGCCGACGGAGCTCTGGAAACACCATATATTTT
TRBJ2-1	TRBD2	many	TRBV12-3/TRBV12-4	CASSGTSGWNEQFF	TGTGCCAGCAGTGGGACTAGCGGGTGGAATGAGCAGTTCTTC
TRBJ2-6	.	many	TRBV29-1	CSVEDWHRSSGANVLTF	TGCAGCGTTGAAGATTGGCACAGAAGCTCTGGGGCCAACGTCCTGACTTTC
TRBJ2-1	.	many	TRBV10-3	CAISQLATGLARYNEQFF	TGTGCCATCAGCCAGCTAGCGACCGGGCTAGCGAGGTACAATGAGCAGTTCTTC
TRBJ2-1	.	few	TRBV7-2	CASSFLSSDEQFF	TGTGCCAGCAGCTTCCTCTCTAGTGATGAGCAGTTCTTC
TRBJ2-5	.	.	TRBV7-2	CASSLAREATQYF	TGTGCCAGCAGCTTAGCCAGGGAGGCGACCCAGTACTTC
TRBJ2-1	.	many	TRBV6-2/TRBV6-3	CASSYGSAYNEQFF	TGTGCCAGCAGTTACGGTAGCGCGTACAATGAGCAGTTCTTC
TRBJ2-2	TRBD1	few	TRBV19	CASSIKGGPGELFF	TGTGCCAGTAGTATAAAAGGGGGCCCCGGGGAGCTGTTTTTT
TRBJ2-1	TRBD2	many	TRBV7-3	CASSLRSSGIPNEQFF	TGTGCCAGCAGCTTAAGGAGCAGCGGGATCCCCAATGAGCAGTTCTTC
TRBJ2-7	.	.	TRBV30	CAWSVLHSRSEQYF	TGTGCCTGGAGTGTACTTCACAGCCGTAGCGAGCAGTACTTC
TRBJ2-5	.	many	TRBV6-2/TRBV6-3	CASMDSQETQYF	TGTGCCAGCATGGACAGCCAAGAGACCCAGTACTTC
TRBJ2-5	.	.	TRBV29-1	CSVDRIQETQYF	TGCAGCGTTGACAGGATCCAAGAGACCCAGTACTTC
TRBJ2-7	TRBD2	.	TRBV12-3/TRBV12-4	CASRLGLATYEQYF	TGTGCCAGCAGGCTGGGACTAGCGACCTACGAGCAGTACTTC
TRBJ1-2	.	many	TRBV20-1	CSATAPSNYGYTF	TGCAGTGCTACAGCTCCTTCTAACTATGGCTACACCTTC
TRBJ2-6	.	many	TRBV7-2	CASRQSSGANVLTF	TGTGCCAGCAGACAGAGCTCCGGGGCCAACGTCCTGACTTTC
TRBJ2-1	TRBD1	many	TRBV24-1	CATSDLGQGAYNEQFF	TGTGCCACCAGTGATTTGGGCCAGGGGGCATACAATGAGCAGTTCTTC
TRBJ1-5	.	many	TRBV11-2	CASSPNRNQPQHF	TGTGCCAGCAGCCCCAATCGCAATCAGCCCCAGCATTTT
TRBJ2-7	.	many	TRBV27	CASSLSQADHEQYF	TGTGCCAGCAGTTTATCCCAAGCGGACCACGAGCAGTACTTC
TRBJ1-2	TRBD1	.	TRBV12-5	CASGMDRGIYGYTF	TGTGCTAGTGGAATGGACAGGGGTATCTATGGCTACACCTTC
TRBJ2-2	.	many	TRBV24-1	CATSDLPRGLGNTGELFF	TGTGCCACCAGTGATCTCCCCCGTGGGTTAGGGAACACCGGGGAGCTGTTTTTT
TRBJ2-7	.	many	TRBV7-9	CASSSLVDEQYF	TGTGCCAGCAGTTCATTGGTGGACGAGCAGTACTTC